This T cell receptor (beta chain) appears in the sequencing data of a study of control samples from healthy donors and cancer patients. CDR3 length: 15 amino acids. V lost 4 bases, J lost 2 bases, and 8 bases stayed unmatched. Looked up from germline, CDR1 is SGHRS and CDR2 is YFSETQ. Libraries were prepared by immunoSEQ multiplex PCR; TCRdb keeps only in-frame clonotypes and omits some of them. The sample carries 140,000 to 150,000 clones, more than 90% recorded once. This clone was picked up one time. This clonotype was obtained from a man aged 25 to 40 in good health. Specimen: blood. The chain carries TRBV5-1 and TRBJ2-7; 8 bases fit TRBD1. CDR3 in amino acids: CASSLGQGGPYEQYF. Written as DNA, the CDR3 is TGCGCCAGCAGCCTCGGACAGGGTGGACCCTACGAGCAGTACTTC.